Listed here are 6 T cell receptor beta chains from one sample, sequenced in a study of tumor and adjacent non-tumor tissue in lung cancer. No cell sorting was done before RNA was extracted from the tissue. Three rounds of nested PCR, following a modified ARM-PCR protocol, produced the TCRbeta library. TCRdb re-called the multiplex PCR reads through MiXCR, storing one row per CDR3 protein. The table lists 200,000 to 250,000 distinct CDR3 sequences, approximately 74% of them singletons, with 25% in the top ten. Sample: lung tumor tissue. Receptors were obtained from a man between 60 and 75 years old with non-small cell lung cancer.

Comments on this clonotype: One base away lies a much larger clone, so this may be a sequencing read error. This chain connects TRBV29-1 to TRBJ1-1; 7 bases map to TRBD1. Germline trimming cut 5 bases from V and 1 base from J; bases unmatched to any gene: 4. The CDR3 totals 13 residues. The germline V gene encodes CDR1 SQVTM and CDR2 ANQGSEA. The CDR3 reads CSVRTGPNTEAFF. CDR3 in DNA: TGCAGCGTTCGGACAGGCCCGAACACTGAAGCTTTCTTT.

The table lists this clonotype with a count of one. The chain couples TRBV4-3 to TRBJ2-3; TRBD2 is a possible D gene (6 bases). The CDR3 spans 15 residues. Between the trimmed V and J ends, which lost 3 bases and 4 bases, there was a span of 14 bases. The germline V gene encodes CDR1 LGHNA and CDR2 YSLEER. CDR3 nucleotides: TGCGCCAGCAGCCATTCTAGCGCGTACTCAGATACGCAGTATTTT. As protein: CASSHSSAYSDTQYF.

This clonotype was seen a few times. This chain links TRBV20-1 with TRBJ1-6; 8 bases align to TRBD1. CDR3 length: 15 residues. Losses at the gene ends were 4 bases for V and 0 bases for J; bases not matched to a gene: 2. Per germline, CDR1 DFQATT and CDR2 SNEGSKA (reference sequence). The CDR3 DNA sequence: TGCAGTGCTACGGACAGGGACTCCTATAATTCACCCCTCCACTTT. Its translation is CSATDRDSYNSPLHF.

This clonotype appeared many times. The chain recombines TRBV4-3 with TRBJ2-5; D is unresolved. This CDR3 has 15 residues. V lost 4 bases and J 2 bases, leaving 14 bases between the germline ends. CDR1 and CDR2 (germline): LGHNA, YSLEER. CDR3 in amino acids: CASSLSKLKQETQYF. CDR3 in DNA: TGCGCCAGCAGCCTTAGTAAACTCAAACAAGAGACCCAGTACTTC.

The V and J genes are TRBV10-2 and TRBJ1-2; unclear D gene. V lost 4 bases and J 7 bases, leaving 13 bases between the germline ends. CDR3 length equals 13 residues. Germline V gene data show CDR1 as WSHSY and CDR2 as SAAADI. DNA of the CDR3: TGCGCCAGCAGTGTTGACGGGAGTAGTGGCTACACCTTC. It yields the protein CASSVDGSSGYTF.

Notes on this clonotype: Given a much more abundant clone one base away, this may be a read error. The J gene is TRBJ2-2, the V gene TRBV20-1; D may match TRBD1 or TRBD2 (5 bases each). CDR1 and CDR2 from the germline V gene are DFQATT and SNEGSKA (reference sequence). This CDR3 has 20 amino acids. The CDR3 DNA sequence: TGCAATGCTAGAGGCCCAACCGGGACGGACGCAAATACGAACACCGGGGAGCTGTTTTTT. It translates to CNARGPTGTDANTNTGELFF.